This passage covers 28 T cell receptor beta chains from one sample sequenced in a study of cytomegalovirus exposure and HLA in healthy donors. Vbeta (60) and Jbeta (13) primers were used in the PCR. The method was immunoSEQ multiplex PCR; TCRdb's version includes in-frame clones alone and lacks a portion of them. This sample has roughly 150,000 clones, with 80% found just once. Sequenced input: PBMCs. These receptors all stem from a female donor in good health and CMV-seronegative.

This clone was recorded many times. This chain uses TRBV6-1 with TRBJ2-3; D ambiguous. Germline V gene lookup returns CDR1 MNHNS and CDR2 SASEGT. The CDR3 loop spans 17 amino acids. Trimming shortened V by 0 bases and J by 4 bases, and 17 bases separated the two germline ends. CDR3 coding DNA: TGTGCCAGCAGTGAAGCGCTGATTATCCACATTTCAGATACGCAGTATTTT. Protein product: CASSEALIIHISDTQYF.

The chain couples TRBV4-2 to TRBJ2-3, with TRBD2 matching over 8 bases. CDR1 and CDR2 (germline): LGHNA, YNFKEQ. J was trimmed by 3 bases and V by 3 bases; bases with no gene match: 8. This CDR3 comprises 16 residues. The CDR3 loop reads CASSQIAGRGTDTQYF. CDR3 DNA: TGTGCCAGCAGCCAGATAGCGGGGAGGGGTACAGATACGCAGTATTTT.

The gene calls are TRBV4-1 and TRBJ2-7, with 14 nucleotides matching TRBD2. Losses at the gene ends were 0 bases for V and 3 bases for J; bases not matched to a gene: 7. Per germline, CDR1 MGHRA and CDR2 YSYEKL. The CDR3 length is 18 residues. The DNA of the CDR3 is TGCGCCAGCAGCCAAGACCTTTTTGGACTAGCGGGAGGCTACGAGCAGTACTTC. This encodes CASSQDLFGLAGGYEQYF.

The chain recombines TRBV6-1 with TRBJ1-5; D not resolved. This CDR3 has 15 residues. Germline V gives CDR1 MNHNS, CDR2 SASEGT. The V and J ends lost 4 bases and 2 bases respectively, with 12 bases between them. CDR3 in amino acids: CASSVEGYGNQPQHF. The CDR3 bases are TGTGCCAGCAGTGTTGAGGGATACGGCAATCAGCCCCAGCATTTT.

The chain employs TRBV7-2 and TRBJ2-1; 7 bases are a match to TRBD2. The CDR3 sequence is 12 residues long. Germline lookup yields CDR1 SGHTA and CDR2 FQGNSA. With V trimmed by 5 bases and J by 10 bases, 5 bases remained unmatched. This CDR3 is CASSPLGGEQFF. The CDR3 DNA sequence: TGTGCCAGCAGCCCCCTGGGGGGGGAGCAGTTCTTC.

This clone was observed a few times. The chain combines TRBV29-1 with TRBJ2-7; D possibly corresponds to TRBD1 (5 bases). Trimming took 1 base from V and 6 from J, leaving 16 bases between them. CDR1 SQVTM and CDR2 ANQGSEA come from the germline V gene. The CDR3 has 14 amino acids. The CDR3 DNA sequence: TGCAGCGTTGAAGCCCCCGGCAAAAGGGGCGAGCAGTACTTC. This gives the protein CSVEAPGKRGEQYF.

This clone was detected a few times. The chain links TRBV5-1 to TRBJ1-1, with 7 nucleotides matching TRBD1. Looked up from germline, CDR1 is SGHRS and CDR2 is YFSETQ. This CDR3 has 14 residues. Unmatched junction bases numbered 10, after V lost 6 bases and J lost 5 bases. The CDR3 region has the DNA TGCGCCAGCAAGGGGGCGAGTGTGGAAACTGAAGCTTTCTTT. Amino acids: CASKGASVETEAFF.

This chain uses TRBV29-1 with TRBJ2-5; D is ambiguous. V was shortened by 3 bases and J by 2 bases, with 10 bases between the two germline ends. Germline lookup yields CDR1 SQVTM and CDR2 ANQGSEA. This CDR3 comprises 13 residues. CDR3 bases: TGCAGCGTTGAGTTTGAGACTCAAGAGACCCAGTACTTC. Its translation is CSVEFETQETQYF.

A few counts support this clone. The genes are TRBV25-1 and TRBJ2-6; D remains unclear. Trimming left V 4 bases short and J 2 bases short, with 18 bases between. CDR3 length equals 18 residues. Germline loops: CDR1 MGHDK, CDR2 SYGVNS. CDR3 loop: CASSVQRNESPGANVLTF. CDR3 bases: TGTGCCAGCAGTGTCCAGAGGAATGAGTCCCCTGGGGCCAACGTCCTGACTTTC.

Here the CDR3 DNA reads TGTGCCTGGACACTAGCGGGACGTCGGGAGCTGTTTTTT. Translation: CAWTLAGRRELFF. The chain couples TRBV30 to TRBJ2-2; 10 nucleotides agree with TRBD2. The CDR3 spans 13 residues. Germline V CDR1 and CDR2: GTSNPN, SVGIG (reference sequence). The V gene end was trimmed by 4 bases and the J gene end by 9 bases; junction bases not matched to a gene: 5.

This clone has only a few counts. This chain connects TRBV27 to TRBJ2-5; D is possibly TRBD1 (5 bases). Trimming cost V 0 bases and J 4 bases, with 9 bases left between them. This CDR3 spans 14 amino acids. Germline CDR1 is MNHEY and CDR2 is SMNVEV (reference sequence). CDR3 sequence: CASSLSGVGETQYF. The CDR3 coding sequence is TGTGCCAGCAGTTTATCAGGGGTAGGAGAGACCCAGTACTTC.

This clone was seen repeatedly, ten times or more. The chain links TRBV4-1 to TRBJ1-2; D remains ambiguous. Germline V lookup: CDR1 MGHRA, CDR2 YSYEKL. The CDR3 has 17 residues. V was shortened by 0 bases and J by 4 bases, with 18 bases between the two germline ends. The CDR3 nucleotides read TGCGCCAGCAGCCAAGATATAATCAGGTTGGGTAGCTATGGCTACACCTTC. The encoded protein is CASSQDIIRLGSYGYTF.

This chain uses TRBV6-5 with TRBJ2-7; weak D call: TRBD1 (6 bases). V dropped 6 bases and J dropped 7 bases, with 16 bases sitting between them. The CDR3 length is 13 residues. Germline V CDR1 and CDR2: MNHEY, SVGAGI. This chain's CDR3 is CASRDSGVWEQYF. The DNA of the CDR3 is TGTGCCAGCAGAGACTCAGGGGTTTGGGAGCAGTACTTC.

This clone was counted once. This chain uses TRBV28 with TRBJ2-7; D possibly corresponds to TRBD1 (5 bases). Trimming shortened V by 6 bases and J by 3 bases, and 12 bases separated the two germline ends. The CDR3 is 13 amino acids. Germline V gene sequence: CDR1 MDHEN, CDR2 SYDVKM. The DNA for the CDR3 is TGTGCCAGCAGGACCGCGGACATCTACGAGCAGTACTTC. The encoded protein is CASRTADIYEQYF.

The J gene is TRBJ2-1, the V gene TRBV29-1; 10 nucleotides agree with TRBD2. CDR3 length: 13 amino acids. From germline, CDR1 is SQVTM and CDR2 ANQGSEA. J gave up 5 bases and V 7 bases, and 5 bases lay outside the gene matches. The CDR3 DNA reads as TGCAGCGCGGGACTAGCGAACAACAATGAGCAGTTCTTC. Protein sequence: CSAGLANNNEQFF.

This chain uses TRBV5-1 with TRBJ1-2, with 10 bases lining up with TRBD1. The CDR3 runs 14 residues. The ends lost 5 bases at V and 4 bases at J; junction bases unmatched: 5. Germline V gives CDR1 SGHRS, CDR2 YFSETQ. CDR3 bases: TGCGCCAGCAGTCCCGGGACAGGGGTCTATGGCTACACCTTC. Translation gives CASSPGTGVYGYTF.

V and J are TRBV10-3 and TRBJ2-3; 13 bases line up with TRBD2. The CDR3 has 17 residues. The germline V gene encodes CDR1 ENHRY and CDR2 SYGVKD. V trimming: 4 bases; J trimming: 0 bases; junction bases outside the gene matches: 4. The CDR3 sequence: CAISGTSGSTSTDTQYF. In DNA, the CDR3 is TGTGCCATCAGTGGGACTAGCGGGAGTACGAGCACAGATACGCAGTATTTT.

The chain couples TRBV29-1 to TRBJ2-4, with 8 positions matching TRBD1. The CDR3 totals 13 residues. Germline V lookup: CDR1 SQVTM, CDR2 ANQGSEA. V lost 3 bases to trimming and J lost 6 bases; unmatched junction nucleotides: 4. Here the CDR3 reads CSVDPQGANIQYF. The CDR3, as DNA: TGCAGCGTTGATCCGCAGGGGGCAAACATTCAGTACTTC.

V is TRBV28 and J is TRBJ1-1; 7 nucleotides line up with TRBD1. With V trimmed by 6 bases and J by 2 bases, 9 bases remained unmatched. CDR3 length: 15 residues. Looked up from germline, CDR1 is MDHEN and CDR2 is SYDVKM. CDR3 region: CASSSTGASNTEAFF. CDR3 in DNA: TGTGCCAGCAGCTCCACAGGGGCCTCAAACACTGAAGCTTTCTTT. The whole variable domain, filled in from reference TRBV28 and TRBJ1-1, reads DVKVTQSSRYLVKRTGEKVFLECVQDMDHENMFWYRQDPGLGLRLIYFSYDVKMKEKGDIPEGYSVSREKKERFSLILESASTNQTSMYLCASSSTGASNTEAFFGQGTRLTVV.

The J gene is TRBJ1-5, the V gene TRBV5-1; 8 bases match TRBD1. V was pared by 4 bases and J by 3 bases, with 6 bases of the junction left unmatched. The CDR3 is 15 amino acids. Germline assignment: CDR1 SGHRS and CDR2 YFSETQ. In DNA form, the CDR3 reads TGCGCCAGCAGCCTCTTGGGACAGGACAATCAGCCCCAGCATTTT. As protein: CASSLLGQDNQPQHF.

The chain couples TRBV29-1 to TRBJ2-2; maybe TRBD1 (6 bases). This CDR3 is built from 14 residues. In germline, CDR1 is SQVTM, CDR2 ANQGSEA. Between the trimmed V and J ends, which lost 3 bases and 4 bases, there was a span of 12 bases. CDR3 loop: CSVEGASFTGELFF. The CDR3 coding sequence is TGCAGCGTTGAGGGGGCTAGCTTCACCGGGGAGCTGTTTTTT.

The rearrangement links TRBV4-1 to TRBJ2-2; 9 bases line up with TRBD1. Germline CDR1 is MGHRA and CDR2 is YSYEKL. Unmatched junction bases numbered 8, after V lost 4 bases and J lost 5 bases. The CDR3 extends over 16 amino acids. DNA for the CDR3: TGCGCCAGCAGCCTTACGCCGGGACAGGGTACCGGGGAGCTGTTTTTT. Amino acids: CASSLTPGQGTGELFF.

This clone was seen only a few times. The CDR3 nucleotides read TGTGCCAGCACCCTGGGACAGATGCAGTATTTT. Protein: CASTLGQMQYF. V and J are TRBV6-1 and TRBJ2-3; 7 positions agree with TRBD1. Trimming cost V 7 bases and J 11 bases; bases outside gene matches: 6. The CDR3 is made up of 11 amino acids. The germline gives CDR1 MNHNS, CDR2 SASEGT.

V gene TRBV29-1 combines with J gene TRBJ2-1; 7 positions match TRBD1. CDR1 and CDR2 (germline): SQVTM, ANQGSEA. V gave up 6 bases and J gave up 5 bases; unmatched junction bases: 13. The CDR3 extends over 15 amino acids. The chain's CDR3 is CSVTGTGAGDNEQFF. The CDR3, as DNA: TGCAGCGTCACGGGAACAGGGGCCGGGGACAATGAGCAGTTCTTC.

The J gene is TRBJ1-4, the V gene TRBV6-1; D unresolved. V lost 6 bases and J 5 bases, leaving 13 bases between the germline ends. This CDR3 has 14 amino acids. Germline assignment: CDR1 MNHNS and CDR2 SASEGT. The CDR3 DNA reads as TGTGCCAGCAGCCTACCCCCACCGAATGAAAAACTGTTTTTT. This encodes CASSLPPPNEKLFF.

This clone appeared once. The V and J genes are TRBV13 and TRBJ2-7, with 8 bases matching TRBD2. V lost 2 bases, J lost 3 bases, and 3 bases stayed unmatched. CDR1 and CDR2 (germline): PRHDT, FYEKMQ (reference sequence). The CDR3 sequence is 14 residues long. CDR3 coding DNA: TGTGCCAGCAGCTTAAGTGGGACTAGCTACGAGCAGTACTTC. As protein: CASSLSGTSYEQYF.

CDR3 sequence (DNA): TGTGCCAGCAGCTTAGTGGAACAGGCCCTTAACCACTCTGGGGCCAACGTCCTGACTTTC. Amino acids: CASSLVEQALNHSGANVLTF. V usage is TRBV7-8 and J usage is TRBJ2-6; tentative D call: TRBD1 (5 bases). Germline V gene data show CDR1 as SGHVS and CDR2 as FQNEAQ. The CDR3 length is 20 residues. V gave up 1 base and J gave up 0 bases, with 19 bases separating them.

The CDR3 spells CASSYDRGYEQYF. The CDR3 region has the DNA TGTGCCAGCAGTTACGACAGGGGCTACGAGCAGTACTTC. The J gene is TRBJ2-7, the V gene TRBV6-5; 8 nucleotides align to TRBD1. CDR1 and CDR2 (germline): MNHEY, SVGAGI. The CDR3 has 13 residues. V lost 2 bases and J lost 3; bases outside the gene matches: 0.